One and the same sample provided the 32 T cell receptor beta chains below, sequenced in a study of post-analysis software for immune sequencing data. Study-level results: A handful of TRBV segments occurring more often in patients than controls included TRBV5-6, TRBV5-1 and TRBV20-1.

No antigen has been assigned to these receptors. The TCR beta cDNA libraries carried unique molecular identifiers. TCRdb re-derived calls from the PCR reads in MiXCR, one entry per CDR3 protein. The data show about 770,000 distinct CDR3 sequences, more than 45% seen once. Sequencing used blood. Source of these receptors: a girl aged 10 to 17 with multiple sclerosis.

CDR3 residues: CSATIAGGPADTQYF. CDR3 sequence (DNA): TGCAGTGCTACCATAGCGGGAGGGCCGGCGGATACGCAGTATTTT. The chain joins TRBV20-1 to TRBJ2-3, with 11 nucleotides matching TRBD2. The germline V gene encodes CDR1 DFQATT and CDR2 SNEGSKA (reference sequence). This CDR3 contains 15 residues. The junction had 9 bases not matched to a gene; V was cut back by 4 bases and J by 6 bases.

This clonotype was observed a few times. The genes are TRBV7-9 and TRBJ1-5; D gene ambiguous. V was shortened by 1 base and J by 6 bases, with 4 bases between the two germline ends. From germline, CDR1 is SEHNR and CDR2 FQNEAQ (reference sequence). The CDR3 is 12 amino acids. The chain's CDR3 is CASSLGAQPQHF. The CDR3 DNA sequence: TGTGCCAGCAGCTTAGGGGCTCAGCCCCAGCATTTT. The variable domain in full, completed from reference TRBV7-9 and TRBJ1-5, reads DTGVSQNPRHKITKRGQNVTFRCDPISEHNRLYWYRQTLGQGPEFLTYFQNEAQLEKSRLLSDRFSAERPKGSFSTLEIQRTEQGDSAMYLCASSLGAQPQHFGDGTRLSIL.

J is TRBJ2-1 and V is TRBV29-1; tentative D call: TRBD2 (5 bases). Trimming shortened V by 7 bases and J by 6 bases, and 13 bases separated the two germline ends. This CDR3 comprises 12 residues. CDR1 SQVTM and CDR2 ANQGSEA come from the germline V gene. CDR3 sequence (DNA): TGCAGCGCCCTGGACTGGGGCAATGAGCAGTTCTTC. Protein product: CSALDWGNEQFF.

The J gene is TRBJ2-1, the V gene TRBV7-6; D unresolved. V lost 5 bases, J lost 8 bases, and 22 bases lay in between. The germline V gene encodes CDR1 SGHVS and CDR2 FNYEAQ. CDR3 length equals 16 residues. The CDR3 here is CASSPLPSVGLDEQFF. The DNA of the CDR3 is TGTGCCAGCAGCCCCCTCCCAAGCGTCGGATTGGATGAGCAGTTCTTC.

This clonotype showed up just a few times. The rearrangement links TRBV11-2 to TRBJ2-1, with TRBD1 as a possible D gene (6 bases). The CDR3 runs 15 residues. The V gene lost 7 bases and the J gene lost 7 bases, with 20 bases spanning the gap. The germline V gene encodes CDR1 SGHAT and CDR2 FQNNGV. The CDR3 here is CASTLAPRGLNEQFF. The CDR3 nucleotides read TGTGCCAGCACCCTCGCGCCAAGGGGGTTGAATGAGCAGTTCTTC.

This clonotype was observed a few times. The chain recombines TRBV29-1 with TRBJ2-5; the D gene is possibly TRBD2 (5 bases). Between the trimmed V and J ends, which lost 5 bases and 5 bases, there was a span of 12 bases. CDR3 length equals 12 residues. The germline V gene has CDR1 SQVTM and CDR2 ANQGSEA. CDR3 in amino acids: CSVTIAMETQYF. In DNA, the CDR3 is TGCAGCGTTACCATAGCGATGGAGACCCAGTACTTC.

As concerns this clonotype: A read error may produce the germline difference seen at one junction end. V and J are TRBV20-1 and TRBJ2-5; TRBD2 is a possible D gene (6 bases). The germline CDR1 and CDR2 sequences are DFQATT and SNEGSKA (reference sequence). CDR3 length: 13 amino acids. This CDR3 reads CSARGGKGETQYF. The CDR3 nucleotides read TGCAGTGCGAGAGGCGGGAAGGGGGAGACCCAGTACTTC.

The CDR3 DNA sequence: TGCAGTGCTAGAGGGACAGGGACGGACCCTAACTATGGCTACACCTTC. As protein: CSARGTGTDPNYGYTF. J is TRBJ1-2 and V is TRBV20-1; the match to TRBD1 covers 8 bases. V lost 1 base, J lost 0 bases, and 7 bases stayed unmatched. CDR3 length: 16 residues. The germline V gene has CDR1 DFQATT and CDR2 SNEGSKA (reference sequence).

CDR3 DNA sequence: TGTGCCACCACCCTGGGGGACAATCAGCCCCAGCATTTT. This codes for CATTLGDNQPQHF. The chain links TRBV24-1 to TRBJ1-5; tentatively, D is TRBD1 (5 bases). CDR1 KGHDR and CDR2 SFDVKD come from the germline V gene. Trimming cost V 8 bases and J 3 bases, with 10 bases left between them. The CDR3 is 13 residues long.

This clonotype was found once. The CDR3 loop is CASSEQRQANSPLHF. CDR3 sequence (DNA): TGTGCCAGCAGTGAACAAAGACAGGCTAATTCACCCCTCCACTTT. The V call is TRBV2, the J call TRBJ1-6; the D gene is possibly TRBD1 (6 bases). The CDR3 is 15 amino acids. Germline CDR1 SNHLY, CDR2 FYNNEI. V was cut by 2 bases and J by 6 bases, with 11 bases left in between.

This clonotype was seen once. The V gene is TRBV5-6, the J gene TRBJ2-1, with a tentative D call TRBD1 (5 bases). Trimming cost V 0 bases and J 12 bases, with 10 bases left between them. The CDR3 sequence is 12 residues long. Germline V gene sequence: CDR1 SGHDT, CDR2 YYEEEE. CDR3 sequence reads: CASSLERQSQFF. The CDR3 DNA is TGTGCCAGCAGCTTGGAAAGACAGTCGCAGTTCTTC.

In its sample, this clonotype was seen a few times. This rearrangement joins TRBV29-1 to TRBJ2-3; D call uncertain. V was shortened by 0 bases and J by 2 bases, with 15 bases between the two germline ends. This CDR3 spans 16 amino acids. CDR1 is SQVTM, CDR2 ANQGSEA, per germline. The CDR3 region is CSVEESRDTPTDTQYF. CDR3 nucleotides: TGCAGCGTTGAAGAGAGTCGCGACACCCCCACAGATACGCAGTATTTT.

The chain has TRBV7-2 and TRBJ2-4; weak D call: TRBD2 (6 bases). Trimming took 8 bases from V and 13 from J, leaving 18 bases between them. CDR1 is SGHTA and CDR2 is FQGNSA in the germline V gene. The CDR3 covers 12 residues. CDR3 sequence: CASGPWSGEQYF. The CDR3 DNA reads TGTGCCAGCGGTCCTTGGTCGGGAGAGCAGTACTTC.

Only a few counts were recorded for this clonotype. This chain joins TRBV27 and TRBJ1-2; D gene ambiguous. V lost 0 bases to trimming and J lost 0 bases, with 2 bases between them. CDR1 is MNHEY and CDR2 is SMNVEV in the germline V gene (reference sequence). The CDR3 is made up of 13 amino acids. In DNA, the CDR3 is TGTGCCAGCAGTTTATCAGCTAACTATGGCTACACCTTC. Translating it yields CASSLSANYGYTF.

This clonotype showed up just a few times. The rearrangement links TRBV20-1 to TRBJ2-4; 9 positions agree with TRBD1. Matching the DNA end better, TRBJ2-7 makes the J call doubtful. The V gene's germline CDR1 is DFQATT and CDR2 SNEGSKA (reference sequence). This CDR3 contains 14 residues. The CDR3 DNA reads TGCAGTGCCCAAGACAACAGGGGGCTAAACGAGCAGTACTTC. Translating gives CSAQDNRGLNEQYF.

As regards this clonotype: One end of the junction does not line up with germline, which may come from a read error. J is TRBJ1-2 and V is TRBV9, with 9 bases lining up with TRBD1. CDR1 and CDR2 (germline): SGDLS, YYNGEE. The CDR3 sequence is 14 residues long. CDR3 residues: CASSPGTGTYGCTF. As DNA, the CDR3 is TGTGCCAGCAGCCCCGGGACAGGGACCTATGGCTGCACCTTC.

The CDR3 DNA is TGTGCCAGCAGGGGCGGGGTCGCCTACGAGCAGTACTTC. Its translation: CASRGGVAYEQYF. This chain joins TRBV12-3 or TRBV12-4 and TRBJ2-7, with D tentatively TRBD2 (6 bases). This CDR3 is 13 amino acids long. Trimming took off 6 bases at V and 2 bases at J, with 11 bases between the two ends.

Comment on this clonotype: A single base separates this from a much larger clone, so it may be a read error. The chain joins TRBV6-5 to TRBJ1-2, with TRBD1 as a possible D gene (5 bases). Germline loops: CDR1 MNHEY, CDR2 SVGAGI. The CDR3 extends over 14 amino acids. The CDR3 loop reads CTSSGRGVARPYTF. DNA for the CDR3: TGTACCAGCAGTGGACGGGGGGTCGCGCGGCCCTACACCTTC.

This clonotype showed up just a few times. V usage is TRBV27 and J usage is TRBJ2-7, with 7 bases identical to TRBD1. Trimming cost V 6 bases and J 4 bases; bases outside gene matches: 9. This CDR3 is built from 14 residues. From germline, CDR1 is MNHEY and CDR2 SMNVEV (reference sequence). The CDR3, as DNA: TGTGCCAGCAGCCCGGGACAGTCCCTATACGAGCAGTACTTC. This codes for CASSPGQSLYEQYF.

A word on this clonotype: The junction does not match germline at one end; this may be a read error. The CDR3 DNA is TGTGTCAGCAGTATCGGGACAGGGGCTGTAGATGAGCAGTTCTTC. Its protein is CVSSIGTGAVDEQFF. The rearrangement uses TRBV7-3 and TRBJ2-1; 10 nucleotides align to TRBD1. Germline CDR1 reads SGHTA; CDR2 reads FQGTGA. The CDR3 extends over 15 amino acids.

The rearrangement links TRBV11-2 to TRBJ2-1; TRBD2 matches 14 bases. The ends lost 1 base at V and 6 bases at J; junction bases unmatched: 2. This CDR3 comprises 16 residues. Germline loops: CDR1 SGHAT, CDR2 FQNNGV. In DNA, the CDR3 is TGTGCCAGCAGCTTAGTCGGGACTAGCGGGGGCAATGAGCAGTTCTTC. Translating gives CASSLVGTSGGNEQFF.

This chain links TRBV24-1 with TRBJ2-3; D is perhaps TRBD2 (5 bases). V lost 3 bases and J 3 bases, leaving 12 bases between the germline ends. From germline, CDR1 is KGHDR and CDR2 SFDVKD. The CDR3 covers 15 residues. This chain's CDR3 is CATSDPAGRTDTQYF. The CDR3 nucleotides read TGTGCCACCAGTGATCCCGCGGGCAGAACAGATACGCAGTATTTT.

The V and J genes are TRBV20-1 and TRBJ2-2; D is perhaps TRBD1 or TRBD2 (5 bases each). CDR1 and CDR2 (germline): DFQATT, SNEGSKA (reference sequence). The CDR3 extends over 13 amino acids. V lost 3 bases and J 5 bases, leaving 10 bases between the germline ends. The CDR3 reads CSARSGQTGELFF. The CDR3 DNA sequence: TGCAGTGCTAGGTCGGGGCAGACCGGGGAGCTGTTTTTT.

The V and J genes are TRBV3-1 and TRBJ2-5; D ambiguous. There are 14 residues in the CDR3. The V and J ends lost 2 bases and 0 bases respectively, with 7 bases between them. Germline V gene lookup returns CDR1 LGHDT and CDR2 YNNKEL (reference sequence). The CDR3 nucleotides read TGTGCCAGCAGCCAAAACTGGTACCAAGAGACCCAGTACTTC. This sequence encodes CASSQNWYQETQYF.

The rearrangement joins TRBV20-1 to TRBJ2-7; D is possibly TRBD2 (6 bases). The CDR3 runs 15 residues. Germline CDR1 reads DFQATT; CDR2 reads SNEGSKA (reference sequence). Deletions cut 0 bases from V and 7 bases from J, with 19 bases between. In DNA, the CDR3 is TGCAGTGCTAGAGATCTCAGGCGGGAAACTGGGGAGCAGTACTTC. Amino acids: CSARDLRRETGEQYF.

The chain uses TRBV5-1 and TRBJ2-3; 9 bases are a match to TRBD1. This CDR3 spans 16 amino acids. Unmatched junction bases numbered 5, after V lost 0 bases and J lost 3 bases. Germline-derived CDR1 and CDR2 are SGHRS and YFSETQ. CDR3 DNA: TGCGCCAGCAGCTTGGTGGGGACAGGGACTACAGATACGCAGTATTTT. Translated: CASSLVGTGTTDTQYF.

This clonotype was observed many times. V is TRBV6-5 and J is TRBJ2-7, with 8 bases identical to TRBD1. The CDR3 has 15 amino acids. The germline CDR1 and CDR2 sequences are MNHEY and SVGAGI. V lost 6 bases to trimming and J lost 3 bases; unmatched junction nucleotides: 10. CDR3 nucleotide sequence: TGTGCCAGCAGAGCCGGGACAGGCGGGTACTACGAGCAGTACTTC. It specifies CASRAGTGGYYEQYF.

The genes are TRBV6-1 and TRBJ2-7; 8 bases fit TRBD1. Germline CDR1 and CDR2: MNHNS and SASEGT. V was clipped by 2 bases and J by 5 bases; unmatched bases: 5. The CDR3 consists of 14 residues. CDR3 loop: CASSERTGPHEQYF. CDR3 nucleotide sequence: TGTGCCAGCAGTGAACGGACAGGGCCACACGAGCAGTACTTC.

CDR3 amino acids: CSARGPSSPEREQFF. CDR3 in DNA: TGCAGTGCTAGAGGTCCGTCTAGCCCCGAGCGTGAGCAGTTCTTC. The V gene is TRBV20-1, the J gene TRBJ2-1; D might be TRBD2 (5 bases). The CDR3 extends over 15 amino acids. V was clipped by 1 base and J by 9 bases, with 19 bases between them. Germline V gene data show CDR1 as DFQATT and CDR2 as SNEGSKA (reference sequence).

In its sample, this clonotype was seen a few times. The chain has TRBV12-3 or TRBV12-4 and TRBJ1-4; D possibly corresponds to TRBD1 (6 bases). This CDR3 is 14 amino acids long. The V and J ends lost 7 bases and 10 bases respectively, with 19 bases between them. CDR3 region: CASTHGTRGGKLFF. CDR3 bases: TGTGCCAGCACCCACGGGACAAGGGGCGGAAAACTGTTTTTT.

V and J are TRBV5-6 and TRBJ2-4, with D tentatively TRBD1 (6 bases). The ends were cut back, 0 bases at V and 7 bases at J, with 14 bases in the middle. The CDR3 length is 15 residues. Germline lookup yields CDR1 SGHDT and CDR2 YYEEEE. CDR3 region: CASSLVGGQKNIQYF. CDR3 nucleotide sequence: TGTGCCAGCAGCTTGGTTGGAGGACAGAAGAACATTCAGTACTTC.

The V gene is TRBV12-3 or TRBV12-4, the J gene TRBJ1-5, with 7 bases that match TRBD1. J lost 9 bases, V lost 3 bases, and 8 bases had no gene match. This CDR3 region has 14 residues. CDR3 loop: CASSLNRGDLPQHF. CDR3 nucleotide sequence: TGTGCCAGCAGTTTGAACAGGGGCGATCTGCCCCAGCATTTT.